This T cell receptor (beta chain) comes out of a study of shared clonotypes between healthy human individuals. For the study at large: Each donor contributed plates that comprised three CD4 naive, three CD4 memory, two CD8 naive and one CD8 memory.

The CDR3 is made up of 12 amino acids. V gave up 3 bases and J gave up 6 bases, with 9 bases separating them. CDR1 is SGHAT, CDR2 FQNNGV, per germline. For this clone: What it binds is not known.

As processed by the authors: Junction-only sequences produced by ImmunoSEQ had no quality scores, so filtering differed. Repertoires were generated with immunoSEQ multiplex PCR, while TCRdb's copy carries only in-frame clones and drops some. V and J calls and clone size follow that table, whereas D and trimming were derived from the DNA. The sample yields hundreds of thousands of clones, around 95% seen once. Naive CD8 cells lacked CD45RO, underwent positive selection for CCR7 and left out terminally differentiated effector memory CD45RA+ cells. Overall study findings and caveats: Sequencing of the sorted subsets was shown by rarefaction to be incomplete despite large depth. All-four-donor shared clonotypes had higher generation probabilities than non-shared clonotypes did.

Sequencing was performed on naive CD8+ T cells sorted from blood. This sequence was found in a woman in her 30s in good health. This chain connects TRBV11-2 to TRBJ2-7, with D possibly being TRBD1 or TRBD2 (5 bases each). CDR3 nucleotides: TGTGCCAGCAGCTTGAGGGGTCCCGAGCAGTACTTC. Protein product: CASSLRGPEQYF.